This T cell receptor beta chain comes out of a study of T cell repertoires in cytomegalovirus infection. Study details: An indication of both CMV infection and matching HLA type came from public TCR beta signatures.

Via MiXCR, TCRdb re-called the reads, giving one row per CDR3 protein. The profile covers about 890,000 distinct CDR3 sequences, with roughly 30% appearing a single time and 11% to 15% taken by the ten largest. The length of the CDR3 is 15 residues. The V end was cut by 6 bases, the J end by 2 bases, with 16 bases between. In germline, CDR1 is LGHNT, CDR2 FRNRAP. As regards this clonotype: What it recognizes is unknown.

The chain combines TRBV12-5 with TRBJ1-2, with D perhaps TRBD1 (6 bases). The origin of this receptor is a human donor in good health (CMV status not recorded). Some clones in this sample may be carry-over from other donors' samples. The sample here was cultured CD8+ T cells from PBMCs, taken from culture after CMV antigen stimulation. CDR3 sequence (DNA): TGTGCTAGTGGCCCCAAGGGGGGATCCAACTATGGCTACACCTTC. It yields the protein CASGPKGGSNYGYTF.